This T cell receptor beta chain stems from a study of human T cells and chemical hapten exposure. Time point described: pre-sensitization, week 0. Indicated treatment: therapeutic diphenylcyclopropenone sensitization with weekly scalp DPC. It was from unfractionated whole blood that total RNA was extracted. Source study methods: Sample TCR counts, which ranged from about 20,000 to 690,600, had a median of approximately 100,000. TCRdb reprocessed the RACE reads with MiXCR, giving one entry per CDR3 protein. The V and J calls follow TCRdb's processing rather than the paper's. The sample has about 52,000 distinct CDR3 sequences, approximately 9.6% seen once. This clonotype was seen many times. V trimming: 5 bases; J trimming: 2 bases; junction bases outside the gene matches: 5. The CDR3 length is 15 residues. Germline V gives CDR1 MNHEY, CDR2 SVGAGI.

The chain combines TRBV6-5 with TRBJ2-7; 11 bases map to TRBD1. Specimen: whole blood, collected in connection with sensitization to the hapten diphenylcyclopropenone (DPC). The source of this sequence is a woman younger than 45 with alopecia areata. Some clones in this sample may be carry-over from other donors' samples. DNA for the CDR3: TGTGCCAGCAGTCTAGGGACAGGGGGAACCTACGAGCAGTACTTC. It encodes CASSLGTGGTYEQYF.